The clone carrying this T cell receptor beta chain was picked up many times. The target antigen is unknown. Germline V CDR1 and CDR2: SGHDT, YYEEEE. The ends were cut back, 4 bases at V and 11 bases at J, with 22 bases in the middle. This CDR3 is built from 15 residues. This entry comes from a study of CD8 T cells in ankylosing spondylitis. In TCRdb, the 5' RACE reads were re-called with MiXCR into one record per CDR3 protein. Here the sample spans about 66,000 distinct CDR3 sequences, about 6.2% being singletons. Study conclusions and caveats: For ankylosing spondylitis blood, a TCR beta motif of about 8 highly homologous variants appeared characteristic.

The TCR sequence derives from a male donor with ankylosing spondylitis. The chain carries TRBV5-6 and TRBJ1-5, with a possible D match to TRBD1 (6 bases). Sequenced input: synovial fluid, either unsorted or a sorted T cell fraction (not recorded which). The CDR3 region has the DNA TGTGCCAGCAGCATTAGGACAGAACCGTGGGATGCCCAGCATTTT. It encodes CASSIRTEPWDAQHF. The full variable domain, its missing parts supplied by reference TRBV5-6 and TRBJ1-5, is DAGVTQSPTHLIKTRGQQVTLRCSPKSGHDTVSWYQQALGQGPQFIFQYYEEEERQRGNFPDRFSGHQFPNYSSELNVNALLLGDSALYLCASSIRTEPWDAQHFGDGTRLSIL.